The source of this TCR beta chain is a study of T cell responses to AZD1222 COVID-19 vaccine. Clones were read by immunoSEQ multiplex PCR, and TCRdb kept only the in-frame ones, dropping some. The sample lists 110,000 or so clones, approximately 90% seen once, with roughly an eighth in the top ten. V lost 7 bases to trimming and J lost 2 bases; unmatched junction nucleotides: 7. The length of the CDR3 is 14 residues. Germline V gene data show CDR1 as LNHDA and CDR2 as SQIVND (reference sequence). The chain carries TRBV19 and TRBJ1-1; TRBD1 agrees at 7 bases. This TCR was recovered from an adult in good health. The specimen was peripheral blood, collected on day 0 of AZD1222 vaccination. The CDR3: CASKGQVQNTEAFF. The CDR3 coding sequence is TGTGCCAGTAAAGGACAGGTTCAAAACACTGAAGCTTTCTTT.